This T cell receptor beta chain stems from a study of CD8+ T cells in alopecia areata. Across the study: Skin grafts from roughly 6-12-month-old C3H/HeJ donors with spontaneous alopecia were placed on 7-10-week-old female C3H/HeJ mice. Study findings and constraints: Mouse data revealed clearer TCR sharing than patient data did, a gap possibly tied to HLA. In scalp samples, resident alphabeta T cells of normal skin are also sequenced. Especially in alopecia totalis/universalis, lesional scalp showed greater clonality than normal scalp did.

Sorting of pooled cutaneous lymph node cells was based on CD4, CD8alpha, NKG2D, NKG2ACE and other markers. cDNA reverse transcribed from extracted RNA served as the sequencing template. Assay used: immunoSEQ multiplex PCR; TCRdb lists only in-frame clones, some missing. The record shows over 250,000 clones for this sample, with no singletons present. In this sample, this clone turned up many times. Its antigen is undetermined. The gene names here belong to mouse. The read ends 4 residues shy of where the CDR3 ends; the end is completed using the germline J gene. Other DNA sequences in the same sample also yield this CDR3. The CDR3 is 14 residues long. CDR1 and CDR2 (germline): LGHNA, YNLKQL (reference sequence). J was trimmed by 3 bases and V by 1 base; bases with no gene match: 0.

The sequenced sample consisted of CD4+ T cells sorted from a lymph node. The source is a C3H/HeJ mouse with alopecia areata. The mice in this strain carry MHC haplotype H2-k. The chain uses TRBV5 and TRBJ1-1; 9 bases are shared with TRBD1. The CDR3 region is CASSQGTGDTEVFF. CDR3 DNA (partial): TGTGCCAGCAGCCAAGGGACAGGGGACACA.